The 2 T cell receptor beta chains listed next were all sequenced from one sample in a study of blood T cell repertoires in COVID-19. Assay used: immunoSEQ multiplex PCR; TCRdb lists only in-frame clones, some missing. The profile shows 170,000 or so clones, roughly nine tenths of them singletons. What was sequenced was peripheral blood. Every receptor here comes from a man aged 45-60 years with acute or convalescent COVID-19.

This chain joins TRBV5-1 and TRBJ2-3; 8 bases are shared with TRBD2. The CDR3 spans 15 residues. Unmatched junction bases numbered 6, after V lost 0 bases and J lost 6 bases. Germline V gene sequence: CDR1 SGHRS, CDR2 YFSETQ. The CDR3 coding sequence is TGCGCCAGCAGCTTGGAAGGCGGGGGGACGGATACGCAGTATTTT. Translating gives CASSLEGGGTDTQYF.

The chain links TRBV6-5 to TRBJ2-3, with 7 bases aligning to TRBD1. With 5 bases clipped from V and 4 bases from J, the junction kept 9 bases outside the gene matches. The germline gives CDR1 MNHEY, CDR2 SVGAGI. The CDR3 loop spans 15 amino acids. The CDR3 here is CASSLIGGDSDTQYF. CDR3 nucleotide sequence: TGTGCCAGCAGTCTAATAGGGGGCGACTCAGATACGCAGTATTTT.